These 22 T cell receptor beta chains share one sample of origin, sequenced in a study of blood T cell repertoires in COVID-19. The repertoire was sequenced with immunoSEQ multiplex PCR; TCRdb's copy has only in-frame clones and lacks some. The sample has tens of thousands of clones, 85% to 90% seen once; the top ten hold about 15%. Sequencing was carried out using peripheral blood. These TCRs come from a man aged 70-80 years with acute or convalescent COVID-19.

This clone was counted a few times. This rearrangement joins TRBV19 to TRBJ1-2; TRBD1 agrees at 9 bases. CDR1 is LNHDA and CDR2 is SQIVND in the germline V gene (reference sequence). The V and J ends lost 8 bases and 2 bases, in that order; junction bases with no gene match: 0. This CDR3 region has 12 residues. DNA for the CDR3: TGTGCCAGTGGGACAGGGAACTATGGCTACACCTTC. Protein: CASGTGNYGYTF.

The rearrangement links TRBV5-4 to TRBJ2-5, with a possible D match to TRBD2 (6 bases). The germline V gene encodes CDR1 SGHNT and CDR2 YYREEE (reference sequence). This CDR3 is built from 13 residues. Trimming left V 2 bases short and J 4 bases short, with 9 bases between. CDR3 loop: CASSFGGPETQYF. CDR3 coding DNA: TGTGCCAGCAGCTTTGGAGGGCCAGAGACCCAGTACTTC. The complete variable domain, with remaining parts taken from reference TRBV5-4 and TRBJ2-5, reads ETGVTQSPTHLIKTRGQQVTLRCSSQSGHNTVSWYQQALGQGPQFIFQYYREEENGRGNFPPRFSGLQFPNYSSELNVNALELDDSALYLCASSFGGPETQYFGPGTRLLVL.

V and J are TRBV7-8 and TRBJ2-3; D gene unclear. V gave up 2 bases and J gave up 5 bases, with 5 bases separating them. This CDR3 has 12 amino acids. Looked up from germline, CDR1 is SGHVS and CDR2 is FQNEAQ. This CDR3 reads CASSLYGDTQYF. The CDR3 nucleotides read TGTGCCAGCAGCTTATACGGAGATACGCAGTATTTT.

The chain carries TRBV27 and TRBJ1-5, with 8 bases matching TRBD1. This CDR3 has 15 residues. The germline V gene encodes CDR1 MNHEY and CDR2 SMNVEV (reference sequence). With V trimmed by 8 bases and J by 4 bases, 10 bases remained unmatched. The CDR3 nucleotides read TGTGCCAGCGGAACCCGGACAGGGTTAAATCAGCCCCAGCATTTT. This encodes CASGTRTGLNQPQHF.

The V call is TRBV5-4, the J call TRBJ2-3; D is possibly TRBD1 (5 bases). Germline CDR1 reads SGHNT; CDR2 reads YYREEE (reference sequence). The V end lost 0 bases, the J end lost 1 base, and 9 bases lay between the germline ends. The CDR3 length is 15 residues. CDR3 loop: CASSLDFRGTDTQYF. The CDR3 DNA reads as TGTGCCAGCAGCTTGGATTTCAGGGGCACAGATACGCAGTATTTT. The whole variable domain, remainder taken from reference TRBV5-4 and TRBJ2-3, is ETGVTQSPTHLIKTRGQQVTLRCSSQSGHNTVSWYQQALGQGPQFIFQYYREEENGRGNFPPRFSGLQFPNYSSELNVNALELDDSALYLCASSLDFRGTDTQYFGPGTRLTVL.

The rearrangement uses TRBV12-3 or TRBV12-4 and TRBJ1-2; 9 nucleotides line up with TRBD1. The CDR3 length is 13 residues. Trimming at V came to 7 bases and at J to 5 bases, leaving 5 bases not matched to a gene. The CDR3 coding sequence is TGTGCCAGCACTATGACAGGGGGGTATGGCTACACCTTC. It codes for CASTMTGGYGYTF.

The chain employs TRBV5-1 and TRBJ2-5; TRBD2 is a possible D gene (5 bases). This CDR3 has 14 amino acids. Germline CDR1 is SGHRS and CDR2 is YFSETQ. With 1 base removed from V and 2 bases from J, the gap between germline ends came to 9 bases. The CDR3 sequence: CASSLSGGQETQYF. The CDR3 bases are TGCGCCAGCAGCTTGTCGGGCGGGCAAGAGACCCAGTACTTC.

V usage is TRBV19 and J usage is TRBJ1-4; 9 nucleotides agree with TRBD1. The V segment lost 5 bases and the J segment 0 bases; nucleotides outside the gene matches: 4. The CDR3 has 16 amino acids. The germline CDR1 and CDR2 sequences are LNHDA and SQIVND (reference sequence). The CDR3 here is CASSLGQGATNEKLFF. CDR3 DNA: TGTGCCAGTAGTCTGGGACAGGGTGCAACTAATGAAAAACTGTTTTTT. Supplemented by reference TRBV19 and TRBJ1-4, the full variable domain reads DGGITQSPKYLFRKEGQNVTLSCEQNLNHDAMYWYRQDPGQGLRLIYYSQIVNDFQKGDIAEGYSVSREKKESFPLTVTSAQKNPTAFYLCASSLGQGATNEKLFFGSGTQLSVL.

This clone was detected once. This chain connects TRBV5-1 to TRBJ1-5; TRBD1 matches 7 bases. This CDR3 has 15 amino acids. The germline gives CDR1 SGHRS, CDR2 YFSETQ. V was clipped by 0 bases and J by 6 bases; unmatched bases: 6. The CDR3 is CASSLDEGASQPQHF. In DNA form, the CDR3 reads TGCGCCAGCAGCTTGGACGAGGGGGCAAGTCAGCCCCAGCATTTT.

The V gene is TRBV19, the J gene TRBJ1-5, with D tentatively TRBD1 (5 bases). CDR1 and CDR2 from the germline V gene are LNHDA and SQIVND (reference sequence). With 6 bases removed from V and 7 bases from J, the gap between germline ends came to 19 bases. CDR3 length equals 15 residues. Here the CDR3 DNA reads TGTGCCAGTAGCAATCGTGGGAGGGGCGGACAGCCCCAGCATTTT. The encoded protein is CASSNRGRGGQPQHF.

The V and J genes are TRBV5-5 and TRBJ2-1; 10 nucleotides agree with TRBD2. J lost 5 bases, V lost 5 bases, and 7 bases had no gene match. The CDR3 is 15 residues long. Per germline, CDR1 SGHKS and CDR2 YYEKEE (reference sequence). Here the CDR3 DNA reads TGTGCCAGCAGTTCCGGGACTAGCGCCAACAATGAGCAGTTCTTC. The encoded protein is CASSSGTSANNEQFF.

This rearrangement joins TRBV5-4 to TRBJ1-1, with D maybe TRBD1 (6 bases). Looked up from germline, CDR1 is SGHNT and CDR2 is YYREEE (reference sequence). V was shortened by 1 base and J by 3 bases, with 16 bases between the two germline ends. The CDR3 runs 16 residues. The DNA of the CDR3 is TGTGCCAGCAGCTTGAGGAAGCTAGGGGGGGACACTGAAGCTTTCTTT. It is translated as CASSLRKLGGDTEAFF.

The rearrangement uses TRBV18 and TRBJ1-1; no definite D call. V dropped 2 bases and J dropped 4 bases, with 20 bases sitting between them. This CDR3 contains 17 residues. From germline, CDR1 is KGHSH and CDR2 LQKENI. In DNA form, the CDR3 reads TGTGCCAGCTCACCAAGCCAGGCGGCCCGTAGCGGCACTGAAGCTTTCTTT. As protein: CASSPSQAARSGTEAFF.

This clone was seen just once. The V call is TRBV30, the J call TRBJ1-1; D uncertain. V dropped 3 bases and J dropped 6 bases, with 11 bases sitting between them. CDR1 is GTSNPN and CDR2 is SVGIG in the germline V gene (reference sequence). The CDR3 totals 12 residues. The CDR3 spells CAWRHSFAEAFF. The CDR3 region has the DNA TGTGCCTGGAGACACAGCTTCGCTGAAGCTTTCTTT.

The chain joins TRBV5-1 to TRBJ2-5; 10 bases align to TRBD1. The junction had 1 base not matched to a gene; V was cut back by 3 bases and J by 2 bases. The CDR3 loop spans 14 amino acids. The germline CDR1 and CDR2 sequences are SGHRS and YFSETQ. Here the CDR3 DNA reads TGCGCCAGCAGCTGGGGACAGGGGCAAGAGACCCAGTACTTC. Its protein product is CASSWGQGQETQYF.

The chain uses TRBV7-2 and TRBJ1-2, with D tentatively TRBD1 (5 bases). The CDR3 consists of 14 residues. CDR1 and CDR2 (germline): SGHTA, FQGNSA. Trimming left V 1 base short and J 8 bases short, with 14 bases between. The CDR3 DNA reads TGTGCCAGCAGCTTAGGAGGGACTCCCAAGGGCTACACCTTC. Its protein is CASSLGGTPKGYTF.

The chain carries TRBV29-1 and TRBJ1-1; weak D call: TRBD1 (6 bases). V lost 6 bases to trimming and J lost 4 bases, with 15 bases between them. Germline V gives CDR1 SQVTM, CDR2 ANQGSEA. The CDR3 loop spans 13 amino acids. This chain's CDR3 is CSVGSGGRTEAFF. The CDR3 nucleotides are TGCAGCGTCGGATCGGGGGGGCGCACTGAAGCTTTCTTT. Filled out from reference TRBV29-1 and TRBJ1-1, the complete variable domain reads SAVISQKPSRDICQRGTSLTIQCQVDSQVTMMFWYRQQPGQSLTLIATANQGSEATYESGFVIDKFPISRPNLTFSTLTVSNMSPEDSSIYLCSVGSGGRTEAFFGQGTRLTVV.

The chain carries TRBV30 and TRBJ2-7; 8 bases match TRBD2. The length of the CDR3 is 17 residues. The germline CDR1 and CDR2 sequences are GTSNPN and SVGIG (reference sequence). Trimming at V came to 1 base and at J to 2 bases, leaving 13 bases not matched to a gene. The CDR3 loop is CAWSELAGFGGAYEQYF. In nucleotides, the CDR3 is TGTGCCTGGAGTGAGCTAGCGGGCTTCGGAGGGGCCTACGAGCAGTACTTC.

The chain links TRBV24-1 to TRBJ1-2; D possibly corresponds to TRBD1 (5 bases). This CDR3 has 14 residues. The germline gives CDR1 KGHDR, CDR2 SFDVKD. The germline V and J ends were trimmed by 4 bases and 1 base, with 9 bases remaining between them. This CDR3 reads CATSDARVNYGYTF. Here the CDR3 DNA reads TGTGCCACCAGTGACGCCAGGGTTAACTATGGCTACACCTTC.

V gene TRBV24-1 combines with J gene TRBJ2-4, with 7 bases matching TRBD1. Per the germline V gene, CDR1 is KGHDR and CDR2 is SFDVKD. This CDR3 has 15 residues. Unmatched junction bases numbered 7, after V lost 3 bases and J lost 6 bases. The CDR3 coding sequence is TGTGCCACCAGTGATACGAGACAGGGTGGAAACATTCAGTACTTC. Encoded protein: CATSDTRQGGNIQYF.

The rearrangement uses TRBV30 and TRBJ2-1, with a possible D match to TRBD2 (5 bases). This CDR3 has 12 amino acids. CDR1 is GTSNPN, CDR2 SVGIG, per germline (reference sequence). Trimming cost V 3 bases and J 8 bases, with 11 bases left between them. The CDR3 region has the DNA TGTGCCTGGAGAGAGGGCCGGCATGAGCAGTTCTTC. It is translated as CAWREGRHEQFF.

CDR3 DNA: TGTGCCAGTAGTATAGACAGGGTACATAATGAGCAGTTCTTC. Translating gives CASSIDRVHNEQFF. The rearrangement links TRBV19 to TRBJ2-1; D possibly corresponds to TRBD1 (5 bases). CDR3 length equals 14 residues. The ends were cut back, 0 bases at V and 7 bases at J, with 10 bases in the middle. In germline, CDR1 is LNHDA, CDR2 SQIVND (reference sequence).